This is a list of T cell receptor beta chains from one sample in a study of blood T cell repertoires in COVID-19. Assay: immunoSEQ multiplex PCR; the TCRdb copy retains only in-frame clones and omits some. The data show around 200,000 clones, with about 86% seen just once and about 6.2% held by the top ten. The sample was peripheral blood. These receptor sequences come from a man between 60 and 75 years old who had recovered from COVID-19. Each CDR3 is given with its conserved first and last residue. A D gene is named only where the DNA matches it firmly. Expanded clones get a size class; other rows say once, few or many, or leave the size out.

V gene: TRBV6-5
J gene: TRBJ2-1
CDR3 length: 14
clone size: -
D gene: TRBD1
CDR3 protein: CASHGQGIDNEQFF
CDR3 DNA: TGTGCCAGCCATGGACAGGGGATCGACAATGAGCAGTTCTTC

V gene: TRBV21-1
J gene: TRBJ1-1
CDR3 length: 16
clone size: -
D gene: -
CDR3 protein: CASSKATGERNTEAFF
CDR3 DNA: TGTGCCAGCAGCAAAGCCACAGGGGAGAGAAACACTGAAGCTTTCTTT

V gene: TRBV30
J gene: TRBJ1-3
CDR3 length: 15
clone size: few
D gene: -
CDR3 protein: CAWSFDGHSGNTIYF
CDR3 DNA: TGTGCCTGGAGTTTCGACGGACACTCTGGAAACACCATATATTTT

V gene: TRBV11-3
J gene: TRBJ2-1
CDR3 length: 18
clone size: -
D gene: -
CDR3 protein: CASSLYPATRGALNEQFF
CDR3 DNA: TGTGCCAGCAGCTTATACCCCGCTACACGGGGGGCACTTAATGAGCAGTTCTTC

V gene: TRBV5-4
J gene: TRBJ2-3
CDR3 length: 16
clone size: -
D gene: -
CDR3 protein: CASSLAGRLTTDTQYF
CDR3 DNA: TGTGCCAGCAGCTTGGCCGGGAGACTTACCACAGATACGCAGTATTTT

V gene: TRBV10-3
J gene: TRBJ2-7
CDR3 length: 13
clone size: -
D gene: TRBD2
CDR3 protein: CASTLAGGYEQYF
CDR3 DNA: TGTGCCAGCACACTAGCGGGGGGCTACGAGCAGTACTTC

V gene: TRBV5-6
J gene: TRBJ1-5
CDR3 length: 13
clone size: -
D gene: -
CDR3 protein: CASSFQGYQPQHF
CDR3 DNA: TGTGCCAGCAGCTTTCAGGGTTATCAGCCCCAGCATTTT

V gene: TRBV28
J gene: TRBJ1-5
CDR3 length: 13
clone size: -
D gene: -
CDR3 protein: CASIRGSGQPQHF
CDR3 DNA: TGTGCCAGCATAAGAGGATCGGGTCAGCCCCAGCATTTT

V gene: TRBV5-1
J gene: TRBJ2-7
CDR3 length: 16
clone size: -
D gene: TRBD1
CDR3 protein: CASSFRPGQGAQGQYF
CDR3 DNA: TGCGCCAGCAGCTTCCGACCGGGACAGGGGGCGCAAGGGCAGTACTTC

V gene: TRBV5-4
J gene: TRBJ1-2
CDR3 length: 14
clone size: -
D gene: -
CDR3 protein: CASSPPWGEYGYTF
CDR3 DNA: TGTGCCAGCAGCCCGCCTTGGGGGGAGTATGGCTACACCTTC

V gene: TRBV9
J gene: TRBJ1-1
CDR3 length: 14
clone size: many
D gene: -
CDR3 protein: CASSVNILNTEAFF
CDR3 DNA: TGTGCCAGCAGCGTAAATATCCTGAACACTGAAGCTTTCTTT

V gene: TRBV11-2
J gene: TRBJ2-3
CDR3 length: 14
clone size: -
D gene: -
CDR3 protein: CASSQGQRTDTQYF
CDR3 DNA: TGTGCCAGCAGCCAGGGGCAGCGCACAGATACGCAGTATTTT

V gene: TRBV9
J gene: TRBJ2-5
CDR3 length: 15
clone size: -
D gene: -
CDR3 protein: CASSVSPQGQETQYF
CDR3 DNA: TGTGCCAGCAGCGTTTCACCTCAGGGTCAAGAGACCCAGTACTTC

V gene: TRBV5-1
J gene: TRBJ2-7
CDR3 length: 14
clone size: -
D gene: TRBD1
CDR3 protein: CASSLRQGSYEQYF
CDR3 DNA: TGCGCCAGCAGCTTACGACAGGGTTCGTACGAGCAGTACTTC

V gene: TRBV6-5
J gene: TRBJ2-1
CDR3 length: 16
clone size: -
D gene: -
CDR3 protein: CASSYSRAGLHNEQFF
CDR3 DNA: TGTGCCAGCAGTTACTCGAGAGCGGGTCTGCATAATGAGCAGTTCTTC

V gene: TRBV3-1/TRBV3-2
J gene: TRBJ2-1
CDR3 length: 16
clone size: -
D gene: TRBD2
CDR3 protein: CASSRTSGGTYNEQFF
CDR3 DNA: TGTGCCAGCAGCCGGACTAGCGGGGGAACCTACAATGAGCAGTTCTTC

V gene: TRBV5-1
J gene: TRBJ2-1
CDR3 length: 16
clone size: few
D gene: TRBD1
CDR3 protein: CASSLDGTVKYNEQFF
CDR3 DNA: TGCGCCAGCAGCTTGGATGGGACAGTAAAATACAATGAGCAGTTCTTC

V gene: TRBV24-1
J gene: TRBJ2-1
CDR3 length: 17
clone size: -
D gene: TRBD1
CDR3 protein: CATSDRSRDRGKNEQFF
CDR3 DNA: TGTGCCACCAGTGACCGGAGTCGGGACAGGGGGAAAAATGAGCAGTTCTTC

V gene: TRBV9
J gene: TRBJ1-1
CDR3 length: 16
clone size: -
D gene: -
CDR3 protein: CASSPDLGRANTEAFF
CDR3 DNA: TGTGCCAGCAGCCCGGACTTGGGGAGGGCGAACACTGAAGCTTTCTTT

V gene: TRBV5-4
J gene: TRBJ2-3
CDR3 length: 16
clone size: -
D gene: TRBD2
CDR3 protein: CASSLWGGGARDTQYF
CDR3 DNA: TGTGCCAGCAGCTTATGGGGCGGGGGGGCCAGGGATACGCAGTATTTT

V gene: TRBV6-5
J gene: TRBJ1-2
CDR3 length: 13
clone size: -
D gene: -
CDR3 protein: CASMEVSGTLYTF
CDR3 DNA: TGTGCCAGCATGGAGGTGTCGGGTACGCTCTACACCTTC

V gene: TRBV2
J gene: TRBJ1-2
CDR3 length: 12
clone size: -
D gene: -
CDR3 protein: CAIKLANYGYTF
CDR3 DNA: TGTGCCATTAAACTAGCTAACTATGGCTACACCTTC

V gene: TRBV7-6
J gene: TRBJ2-2
CDR3 length: 18
clone size: -
D gene: -
CDR3 protein: CASSLRRGQTRNTGELFF
CDR3 DNA: TGTGCCAGCAGCTTAAGGAGGGGCCAGACACGGAACACCGGGGAGCTGTTTTTT

V gene: TRBV7-3
J gene: TRBJ2-3
CDR3 length: 15
clone size: -
D gene: -
CDR3 protein: CASSLLGLGPDTQYF
CDR3 DNA: TGTGCCAGCAGCTTGTTGGGACTCGGCCCAGATACGCAGTATTTT

V gene: TRBV5-1
J gene: TRBJ2-3
CDR3 length: 15
clone size: -
D gene: -
CDR3 protein: CASSYGSLGTDTQYF
CDR3 DNA: TGCGCCAGCAGCTACGGGAGTTTAGGCACAGATACGCAGTATTTT

V gene: TRBV30
J gene: TRBJ1-4
CDR3 length: 14
clone size: -
D gene: -
CDR3 protein: CAWSTVRRGGKLFF
CDR3 DNA: TGTGCCTGGAGTACGGTTAGGAGGGGCGGGAAACTGTTTTTT

V gene: TRBV29-1
J gene: TRBJ2-7
CDR3 length: 14
clone size: -
D gene: TRBD1
CDR3 protein: CSVEGQGGPYEQYF
CDR3 DNA: TGCAGCGTGGAGGGACAGGGTGGACCCTACGAGCAGTACTTC

V gene: TRBV30
J gene: TRBJ1-5
CDR3 length: 13
clone size: -
D gene: -
CDR3 protein: CAWSRDSNQPQHF
CDR3 DNA: TGTGCCTGGAGCCGGGATAGCAATCAGCCCCAGCATTTT

V gene: TRBV6-5
J gene: TRBJ2-7
CDR3 length: 14
clone size: -
D gene: -
CDR3 protein: CASSLRVSDDEQYF
CDR3 DNA: TGTGCCAGCAGTCTCAGGGTCTCAGATGACGAGCAGTACTTC

V gene: TRBV18
J gene: TRBJ1-5
CDR3 length: 15
clone size: -
D gene: TRBD1
CDR3 protein: CASSRPGGGNQPQHF
CDR3 DNA: TGTGCCAGCTCACGACCAGGGGGGGGCAATCAGCCCCAGCATTTT

V gene: TRBV30
J gene: TRBJ2-3
CDR3 length: 12
clone size: -
D gene: -
CDR3 protein: CACTPSEYTQYF
CDR3 DNA: TGTGCCTGTACCCCTAGCGAGTATACGCAGTATTTT